The 6 T cell receptor beta chains below come from one sample, sequenced in a study of shared clonotypes between healthy human individuals (dated by TCRdb to 2020 to 2021). Library preparation employed the immunoSEQ multiplex PCR assay. TCRdb took over this immuneACCESS table, retaining in-frame rearrangements with V and J assigned. Such tables are incomplete; in checked studies, under half of the missing clones stem from an unresolved V gene, and the remainder is unexplained. This sample gives hundreds of thousands of clones in total; roughly 79% of them show up just once. The ten largest clones capture around 12% of the sample. The sample taken for sequencing was PBMCs. The origin of the receptors is a woman aged 35 to 49 in good health. Some clones in this sample may be carry-over from other donors' samples.

The V and J genes are TRBV6-4 and TRBJ2-3; 10 bases fit TRBD2. V shed 5 bases, J shed 1 base, and the junction held 0 bases outside the gene matches. CDR1 is MRHNA and CDR2 is SNTAGT in the germline V gene. The CDR3 contains 14 residues. CDR3 DNA sequence: TGTGCCAGCAGTCTAGCGGGAGGCACAGATACGCAGTATTTT. Amino acid sequence: CASSLAGGTDTQYF.

J is TRBJ1-2 and V is TRBV5-6, with 8 bases fitting TRBD1. The CDR3 sequence is 14 residues long. From germline, CDR1 is SGHDT and CDR2 YYEEEE. With V trimmed by 5 bases and J by 5 bases, 8 bases remained unmatched. DNA of the CDR3: TGTGCCAGCAGGGATCGACAGGGGTGGTATGGCTACACCTTC. The encoded protein is CASRDRQGWYGYTF. Supplemented by reference TRBV5-6 and TRBJ1-2, the full variable domain reads DAGVTQSPTHLIKTRGQQVTLRCSPKSGHDTVSWYQQALGQGPQFIFQYYEEEERQRGNFPDRFSGHQFPNYSSELNVNALLLGDSALYLCASRDRQGWYGYTFGSGTRLTVV.

This chain's CDR3 is CASSEASTSTDTQYF. The CDR3, as DNA: TGTGCCAGCAGTGAAGCCAGCACTAGCACAGATACGCAGTATTTT. The genes are TRBV6-1 and TRBJ2-3; D is unclear. Germline CDR1 MNHNS, CDR2 SASEGT. The CDR3 is 15 residues long. Trimming took off 0 bases at V and 0 bases at J, with 7 bases between the two ends.

This sequence joins TRBV30 and TRBJ2-7; D uncertain. Germline CDR1 reads GTSNPN; CDR2 reads SVGIG (reference sequence). V shed 0 bases and J shed 2 bases, with 8 bases lying between them. CDR3 size: 13 residues. The CDR3 DNA sequence: TGTGCCTGGAGTGTAGGGCTAGCCTACGAGCAGTACTTC. This codes for CAWSVGLAYEQYF.

The DNA of the CDR3 is TGTGCCAGCAGTTACTCTTCCAGCCCGAACACCGGGGAGCTGTTTTTT. Amino acid sequence: CASSYSSSPNTGELFF. The chain carries TRBV6-5 and TRBJ2-2; D uncertain. V lost 0 bases and J 0 bases, leaving 8 bases between the germline ends. In germline, CDR1 is MNHEY, CDR2 SVGAGI. This CDR3 contains 16 residues.

This clone was detected a few times. A far larger clone is a single base away, which makes a read error likely. This likely comes from a read error, as the CDR3 has no conserved phenylalanine or tryptophan at its end. The chain employs TRBV9 and TRBJ2-2; 14 bases fit TRBD2. The CDR3 totals 18 residues. V dropped 7 bases and J dropped 6; count of bases not matched to a gene: 14. Germline CDR1 reads SGDLS; CDR2 reads YYNGEE. The chain's CDR3 is CASSGDRGLAGESGELFS. As DNA, the CDR3 is TGTGCCAGCTCCGGGGACAGGGGACTAGCGGGAGAGTCCGGGGAGCTGTTTTCT.